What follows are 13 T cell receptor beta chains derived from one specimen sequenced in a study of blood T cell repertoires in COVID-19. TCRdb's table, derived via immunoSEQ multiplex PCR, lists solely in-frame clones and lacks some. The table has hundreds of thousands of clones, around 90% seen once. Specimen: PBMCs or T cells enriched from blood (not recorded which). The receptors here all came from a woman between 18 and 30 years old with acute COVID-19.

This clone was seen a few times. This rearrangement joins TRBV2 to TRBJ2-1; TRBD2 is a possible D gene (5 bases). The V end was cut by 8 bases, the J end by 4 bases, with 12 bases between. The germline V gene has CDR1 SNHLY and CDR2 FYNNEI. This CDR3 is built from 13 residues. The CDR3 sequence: CASCTERYNEQFF. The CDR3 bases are TGTGCCAGCTGTACTGAGCGGTACAATGAGCAGTTCTTC.

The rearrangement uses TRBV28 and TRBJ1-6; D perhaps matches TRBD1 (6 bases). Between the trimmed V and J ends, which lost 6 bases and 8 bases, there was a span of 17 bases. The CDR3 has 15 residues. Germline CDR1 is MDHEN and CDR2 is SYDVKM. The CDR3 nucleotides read TGTGCCAGCAGACGACGACAGGAGATTGATTCACCCCTCCACTTT. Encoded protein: CASRRRQEIDSPLHF.

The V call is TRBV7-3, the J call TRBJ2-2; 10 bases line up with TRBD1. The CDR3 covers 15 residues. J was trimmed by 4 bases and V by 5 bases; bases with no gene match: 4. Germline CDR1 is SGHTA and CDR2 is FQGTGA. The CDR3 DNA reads TGTGCCAGCAGCACAGGGACAGGGGCCACCGGGGAGCTGTTTTTT. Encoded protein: CASSTGTGATGELFF.

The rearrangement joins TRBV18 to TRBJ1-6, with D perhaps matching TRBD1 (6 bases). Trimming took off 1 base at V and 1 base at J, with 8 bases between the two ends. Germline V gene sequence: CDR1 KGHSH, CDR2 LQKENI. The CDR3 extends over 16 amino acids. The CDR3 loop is CASSPQDRSYNSPLHF. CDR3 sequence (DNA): TGTGCCAGCTCACCACAAGACAGGTCCTATAATTCACCCCTCCACTTT.

Here the CDR3 DNA reads TGCGCCAGCAGCCCCGACATTAGCAATCAGCCCCAGCATTTT. As protein: CASSPDISNQPQHF. The genes are TRBV5-1 and TRBJ1-5; D not resolved. V gave up 4 bases and J gave up 0 bases, with 8 bases separating them. CDR1 and CDR2 from the germline V gene are SGHRS and YFSETQ. The CDR3 extends over 14 amino acids. The variable domain in full, completed from reference TRBV5-1 and TRBJ1-5, reads KAGVTQTPRYLIKTRGQQVTLSCSPISGHRSVSWYQQTPGQGLQFLFEYFSETQRNKGNFPGRFSGRQFSNSRSEMNVSTLELGDSALYLCASSPDISNQPQHFGDGTRLSIL.

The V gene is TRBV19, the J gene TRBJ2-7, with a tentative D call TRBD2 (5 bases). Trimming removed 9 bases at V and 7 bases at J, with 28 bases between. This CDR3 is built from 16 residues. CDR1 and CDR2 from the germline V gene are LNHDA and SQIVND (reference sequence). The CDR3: CARSWPRRGPHVEQYF. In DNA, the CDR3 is TGTGCCAGAAGTTGGCCCCGACGCGGGCCTCATGTGGAGCAGTACTTC. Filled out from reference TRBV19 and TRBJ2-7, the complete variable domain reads DGGITQSPKYLFRKEGQNVTLSCEQNLNHDAMYWYRQDPGQGLRLIYYSQIVNDFQKGDIAEGYSVSREKKESFPLTVTSAQKNPTAFYLCARSWPRRGPHVEQYFGPGTRLTVT.

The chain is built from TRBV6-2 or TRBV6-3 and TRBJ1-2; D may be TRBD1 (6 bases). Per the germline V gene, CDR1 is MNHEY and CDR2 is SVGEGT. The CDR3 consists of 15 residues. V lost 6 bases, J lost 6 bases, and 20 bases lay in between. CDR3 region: CASSTLHRASDGYTF. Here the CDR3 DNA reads TGTGCCAGCAGCACACTACACAGGGCCAGCGATGGCTACACCTTC.

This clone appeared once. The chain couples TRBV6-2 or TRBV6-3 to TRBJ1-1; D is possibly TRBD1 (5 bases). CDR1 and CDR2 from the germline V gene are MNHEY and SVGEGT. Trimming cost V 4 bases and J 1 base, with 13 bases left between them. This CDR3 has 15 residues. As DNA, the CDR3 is TGTGCCAGCAGTTGGCTACAGGATACGAACACTGAAGCTTTCTTT. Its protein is CASSWLQDTNTEAFF.

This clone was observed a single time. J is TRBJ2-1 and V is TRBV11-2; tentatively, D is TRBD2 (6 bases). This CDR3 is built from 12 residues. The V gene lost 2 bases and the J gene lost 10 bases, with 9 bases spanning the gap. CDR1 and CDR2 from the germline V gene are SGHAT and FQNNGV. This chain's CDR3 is CASSLMAGEQFF. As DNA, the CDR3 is TGTGCCAGCAGCTTAATGGCGGGGGAGCAGTTCTTC.

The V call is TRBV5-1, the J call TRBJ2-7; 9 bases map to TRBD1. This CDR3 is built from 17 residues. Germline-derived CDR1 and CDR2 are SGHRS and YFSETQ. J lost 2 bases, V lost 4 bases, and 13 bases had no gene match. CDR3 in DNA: TGCGCCAGCAGCCCTCTCGGGACAGGGTTCGGGACCTACGAGCAGTACTTC. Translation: CASSPLGTGFGTYEQYF.

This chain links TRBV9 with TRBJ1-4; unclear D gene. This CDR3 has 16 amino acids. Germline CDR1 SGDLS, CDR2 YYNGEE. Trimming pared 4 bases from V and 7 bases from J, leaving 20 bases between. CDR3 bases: TGTGCCAGCAGCCCGGGTATCTTCGGGGAGACTGAAAAACTGTTTTTT. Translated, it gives CASSPGIFGETEKLFF.

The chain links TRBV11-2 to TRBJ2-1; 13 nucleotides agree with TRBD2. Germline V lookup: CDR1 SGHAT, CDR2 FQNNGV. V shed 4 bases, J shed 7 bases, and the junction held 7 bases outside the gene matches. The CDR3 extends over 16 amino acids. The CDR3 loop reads CASSSGLAGDINEQFF. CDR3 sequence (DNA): TGTGCCAGCAGCTCCGGACTAGCGGGAGACATAAATGAGCAGTTCTTC.

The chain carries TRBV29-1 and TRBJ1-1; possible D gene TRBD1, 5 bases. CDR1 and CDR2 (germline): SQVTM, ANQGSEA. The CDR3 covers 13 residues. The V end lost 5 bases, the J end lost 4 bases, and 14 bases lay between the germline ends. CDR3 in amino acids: CSVLPGVGTEAFF. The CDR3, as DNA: TGCAGCGTTCTACCGGGGGTGGGCACTGAAGCTTTCTTT.